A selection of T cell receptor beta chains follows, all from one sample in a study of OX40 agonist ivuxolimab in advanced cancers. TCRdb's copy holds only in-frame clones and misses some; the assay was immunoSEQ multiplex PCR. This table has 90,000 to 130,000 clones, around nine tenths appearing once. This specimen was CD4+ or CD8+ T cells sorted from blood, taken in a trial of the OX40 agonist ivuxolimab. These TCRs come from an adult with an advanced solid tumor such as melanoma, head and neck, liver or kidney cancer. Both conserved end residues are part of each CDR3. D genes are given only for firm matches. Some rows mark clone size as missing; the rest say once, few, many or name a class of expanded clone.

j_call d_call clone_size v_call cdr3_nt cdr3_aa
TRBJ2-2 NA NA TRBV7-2 TGTGCCAGCAGCTTAGCGACTGGGGACATTTACCCCGGGGAGCTGTTTTTT CASSLATGDIYPGELFF
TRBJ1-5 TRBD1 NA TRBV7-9 TGTGCCAGCAGCAGAGGGACAGGGGATAGCAATCAGCCCCAGCATTTT CASSRGTGDSNQPQHF
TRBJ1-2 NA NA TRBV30 TGTGCCTGGAGTGTACTCGGGAACTATGGCTACACCTTC CAWSVLGNYGYTF
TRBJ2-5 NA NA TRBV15 TGTGCCACCAGCAGAGATAGTCCGCGTGGGGAGACCCAGTACTTC CATSRDSPRGETQYF
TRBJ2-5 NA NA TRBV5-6 TGTGCCAGCAGCTCTTTAGTCTCCACAGGGACCCAGTACTTC CASSSLVSTGTQYF
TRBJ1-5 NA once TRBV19 TGTGCCAGTAGTACCTACAATCAGCCCCAGCATTTT CASSTYNQPQHF
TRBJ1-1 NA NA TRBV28 TGTGCCAGCAGTTTATTTGCGTTTTTCTTT CASSLFAFFF
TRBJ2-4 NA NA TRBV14 TGTGCCAGCAGCCAACAGGGGCCCGAAAACATTCAGTACTTC CASSQQGPENIQYF
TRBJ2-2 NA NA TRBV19 TGTGCCAGTAGTAGGGGCACTAGCCCGAACACCGGGGAGCTGTTTTTT CASSRGTSPNTGELFF
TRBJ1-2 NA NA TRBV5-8 TGTGCCAGCAGACACATCAGGGTTGTGGGCTACACCTTC CASRHIRVVGYTF
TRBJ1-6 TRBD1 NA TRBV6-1 TGTGCCGGTACCGGGACAGGCAATTCACCCCTCCACTTT CAGTGTGNSPLHF
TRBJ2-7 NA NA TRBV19 TGTGCCAGTAGTATAGGAAAGGCCCCGCGTCCCCACGAGCAGTACTTC CASSIGKAPRPHEQYF
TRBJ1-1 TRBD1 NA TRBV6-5 TGTGCCAGCAGTTTCCACAGGGGCCCGAACACTGAAGCTTTCTTT CASSFHRGPNTEAFF
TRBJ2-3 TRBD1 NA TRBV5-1 TGCGCCAGCAGCTTGGCAGGGGGCGTTGAGACGCAGTATTTT CASSLAGGVETQYF
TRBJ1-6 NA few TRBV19 TGTGCCAGTAGTAATCCAGGGGTCAATTCACCCCTCCACTTT CASSNPGVNSPLHF
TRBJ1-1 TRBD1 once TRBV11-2 TGTGCCAGCACCAGGGGGAATAATAAGAACACTGAAGCTTTCTTT CASTRGNNKNTEAFF
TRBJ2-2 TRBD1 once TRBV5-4 TGTGCCAGCAGCTTTCACCGGGACAGGGGGCGCGCCGGGGAGCTGTTTTTT CASSFHRDRGRAGELFF
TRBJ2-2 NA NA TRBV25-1 TGTGCCAGCCAGAGACAGACCAACACCGGGGAGCTGTTTTTT CASQRQTNTGELFF
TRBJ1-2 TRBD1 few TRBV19 TGTGCCAGTAGTATTCGGACAGGGGATTGGTCTGGCTACACCTTC CASSIRTGDWSGYTF
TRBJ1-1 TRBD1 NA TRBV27 TGTGCCAGCAGTTTGACCGGGACAGGGTTTTTCACCGCTTTCTTT CASSLTGTGFFTAFF
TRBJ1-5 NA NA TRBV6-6 TGTGCCAGCAAAACCTCGCTAGGGCAGCCCCAGCATTTT CASKTSLGQPQHF
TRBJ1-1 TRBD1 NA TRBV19 TGTGCCAGTACTAAAGGACAGGCCCATCGGGACACTGAAGCTTTCTTT CASTKGQAHRDTEAFF
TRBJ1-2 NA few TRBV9 TGTGCCAGCAGCGTAGCACAGGGAAACTATGGCTACACCTTC CASSVAQGNYGYTF
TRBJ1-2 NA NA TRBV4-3 TGCGCCAGCAGCCAAGGGGCCTATGGCTACACCTTC CASSQGAYGYTF
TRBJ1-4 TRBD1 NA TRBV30 TGTGCCTGGAGCCAGGGGGCCAGTGAAAAACTGTTTTTT CAWSQGASEKLFF
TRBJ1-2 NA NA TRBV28 TGTGCCAGCAGTTTAAACTATGGCTACACCTTC CASSLNYGYTF
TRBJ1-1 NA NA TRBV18 TGTGCCAGCTCAACTTCCCGGTTAGGGGAAGGGTACACTGAAGCTTTCTTT CASSTSRLGEGYTEAFF
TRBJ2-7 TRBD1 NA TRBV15 TGTGCCACCAGCAGATTGGGACAGCAAACCTACGAGCAGTACTTC CATSRLGQQTYEQYF
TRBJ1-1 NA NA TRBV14 TGTGCCAGCAGCCCTAACGCTTTAGGGGAAGCTTTCTTT CASSPNALGEAFF
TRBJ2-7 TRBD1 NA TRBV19 TGTGCCAGTAGTAAAGGACAGGGGTTATACGAGCAGTACTTC CASSKGQGLYEQYF
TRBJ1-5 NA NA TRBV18 TGTGCCAGCTCACCACCCGGTCAGGCAAACGGTGATAGCAATCAGCCCCAGCATTTT CASSPPGQANGDSNQPQHF
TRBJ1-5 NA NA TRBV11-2 TGTGCCAGCAGCTCATTACAGGGTGGGCGCAATCAGCCCCAGCATTTT CASSSLQGGRNQPQHF
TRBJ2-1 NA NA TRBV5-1 TGCGCCAGCAGCGCTCGACAGGATTCGGGGAATGAGCAGTTCTTC CASSARQDSGNEQFF
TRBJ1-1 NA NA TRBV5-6 TGTGCCAGCAGCTTTCAGGGGCCCCTGAACACTGAAGCTTTCTTT CASSFQGPLNTEAFF
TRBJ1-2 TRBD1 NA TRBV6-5 TGTGCCAGCAGTTTGACAGGGGGCGACCACTATGGCTACACCTTC CASSLTGGDHYGYTF
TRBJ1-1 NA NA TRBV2 TGTGCCAGCATAGCAGGGCGGAACACTGAAGCTTTCTTT CASIAGRNTEAFF
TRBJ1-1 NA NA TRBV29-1 TGCAGCTTGGGGGCGAACACTGAAGCTTTCTTT CSLGANTEAFF
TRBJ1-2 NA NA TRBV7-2 TGTGCCAGCAGCTTAGTGGGGTATTGGGGCTACACCTTC CASSLVGYWGYTF
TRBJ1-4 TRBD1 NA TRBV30 TGTGCCTGGACAAGACAGGGGGGCACTAATGAAAAACTGTTTTTT CAWTRQGGTNEKLFF